This T cell receptor (beta chain) was recovered during a study of beta chain features in type 1 diabetes. The wider study: Patient and healthy donor groups were alike in age, gender and cell yields.

TCRB transcripts that were expressed got sequenced, as all of the isolated RNA had been reverse transcribed. Produced via immunoSEQ multiplex PCR; TCRdb's table is partial and in-frame only. Here the sample spans tens of thousands of clones, just under 65% being singletons. Whole-study findings and limits: PCR might preferentially amplify shorter templates, equally in patients and controls. The study found that naive, central memory and Treg TCRB repertoires appeared more similar in patients than in healthy donors. People with Type 1 diabetes carried modestly yet significantly shorter TCRB CDR3s in all four CD4+ subsets.

Of note for this clone: Its specificity is unknown.

Per donor, one heparinised blood draw averaged about 116 mL. The CDR3 loop spans 12 amino acids. Germline CDR1 and CDR2: SQVTM and ANQGSEA. The sequencing sample was made of stem cell memory CD4+ T cells from blood. The clonotype comes from a woman aged 30 to 39 with type 1 diabetes. The chain employs TRBV29-1 and TRBJ2-3; no definite D call. The CDR3 here is CSYQENTDTQYF. The CDR3 DNA reads as TGCAGTTACCAGGAAAACACAGATACGCAGTATTTT.